The 31 T cell receptor beta chains reported below all come from one sample, sequenced in a study of blood T cell repertoires in COVID-19 (dated by TCRdb to between 2020 and 2021). The library was prepared using the immunoSEQ multiplex PCR assay. In its TCRdb copy, this immuneACCESS table keeps in-frame sequences only and misses some clones. Where compared with another copy, unresolved V genes explain less than half of these, and the others have no known cause. This sample holds about 120,000 clones; about four fifths were observed only once. The ten largest clonotypes hold 4% to 5% of the sample. The specimen sequenced was peripheral blood. The receptors originated from a woman in her seventies with acute or convalescent COVID-19.

This chain connects TRBV11-1 to TRBJ1-6, with 8 bases matching TRBD1. Germline trimming cut 5 bases from V and 4 bases from J; bases unmatched to any gene: 7. CDR1 and CDR2 from the germline V gene are SGHAT and FQDESV (reference sequence). The CDR3 is made up of 16 amino acids. In DNA form, the CDR3 reads TGTGCCAGCAGCCCGTTGGGGACAGGTTATAATTCACCCCTCCACTTT. It codes for CASSPLGTGYNSPLHF.

The chain links TRBV6-5 to TRBJ1-4, with 7 positions matching TRBD1. Losses at the gene ends were 6 bases for V and 3 bases for J; bases not matched to a gene: 4. Germline CDR1 is MNHEY and CDR2 is SVGAGI. The length of the CDR3 is 14 residues. This CDR3 reads CASRITGANEKLFF. The DNA for the CDR3 is TGTGCCAGCAGAATAACAGGGGCTAATGAAAAACTGTTTTTT.

In nucleotides, the CDR3 is TGTGCCAGCAGTTACTCGGGGGCATCCTACAATGAGCAGTTCTTC. It specifies CASSYSGASYNEQFF. V usage is TRBV6-5 and J usage is TRBJ2-1; TRBD1 might be the D (6 bases). With 0 bases removed from V and 1 base from J, the gap between germline ends came to 7 bases. The germline V gene has CDR1 MNHEY and CDR2 SVGAGI. This CDR3 has 15 residues.

This chain links TRBV18 with TRBJ2-2; the D is unclear. CDR3 size: 14 residues. Trimming removed 2 bases at V and 3 bases at J, with 7 bases between. Germline CDR1 and CDR2: KGHSH and LQKENI. The CDR3 nucleotides are TGTGCCAGCTCACCATTCACAGACACCGGGGAGCTGTTTTTT. This gives the protein CASSPFTDTGELFF.

This clone was observed a handful of times. This rearrangement joins TRBV25-1 to TRBJ2-2; 7 bases agree with TRBD1. CDR3 length equals 15 residues. The germline V gene encodes CDR1 MGHDK and CDR2 SYGVNS. J was trimmed by 4 bases and V by 11 bases; bases with no gene match: 13. CDR3 amino acids: CASQGQMSGTGELFF. The CDR3, as DNA: TGTGCCTCACAGGGACAGATGTCGGGCACCGGGGAGCTGTTTTTT.

This clone was seen once. This sequence joins TRBV12-3 or TRBV12-4 and TRBJ2-3; D is uncertain. Deletions cut 5 bases from V and 4 bases from J, with 10 bases between. The CDR3 has 13 residues. CDR3 region: CASSPNSADTQYF. CDR3 nucleotide sequence: TGTGCCAGCAGTCCCAATTCGGCAGATACGCAGTATTTT.

This clone was found a few times. The V and J genes are TRBV6-5 and TRBJ1-2; no clear D. V was trimmed by 2 bases and J by 2 bases, leaving 6 bases between them. The V gene's germline CDR1 is MNHEY and CDR2 SVGAGI. The CDR3 totals 13 residues. The CDR3 region is CASSYARNYGYTF. For the CDR3, the DNA is TGTGCCAGCAGTTACGCCAGAAACTATGGCTACACCTTC.

This sequence joins TRBV7-7 and TRBJ2-1; 11 nucleotides line up with TRBD1. CDR3 length equals 18 residues. V dropped 1 base and J dropped 0; count of bases not matched to a gene: 5. Germline V gene lookup returns CDR1 SSHAT and CDR2 FNYEAQ (reference sequence). This chain's CDR3 is CASSLGTGGANSYNEQFF. CDR3 DNA sequence: TGTGCCAGCAGCTTAGGGACAGGGGGCGCGAACTCCTACAATGAGCAGTTCTTC. The complete variable domain, with remaining parts taken from reference TRBV7-7 and TRBJ2-1, reads GAGVSQSPRYKVTKRGQDVTLRCDPISSHATLYWYQQALGQGPEFLTYFNYEAQPDKSGLPSDRFSAERPEGSISTLTIQRTEQRDSAMYRCASSLGTGGANSYNEQFFGPGTRLTVL.

J is TRBJ2-3 and V is TRBV30, with 7 bases lining up with TRBD1. The J segment lost 0 bases and the V segment lost 2 bases, leaving 5 bases of the junction unmatched. Germline loops: CDR1 GTSNPN, CDR2 SVGIG (reference sequence). The CDR3 consists of 15 residues. The DNA of the CDR3 is TGTGCCTGGAGTAAAGGGGGCAGAAGCACAGATACGCAGTATTTT. Its translation: CAWSKGGRSTDTQYF.

The count of this clone is one. For the CDR3, the DNA is TGTGCCAGCAGTCCCTCAGGGTTTAGTGCGGGGACCTTC. This codes for CASSPSGFSAGTF. J is TRBJ1-2 and V is TRBV12-3 or TRBV12-4, with D maybe TRBD1 (5 bases). The V end lost 5 bases, the J end lost 14 bases, and 21 bases lay between the germline ends. This CDR3 has 13 residues.

The chain recombines TRBV7-9 with TRBJ2-7, with 9 bases lining up with TRBD1. The CDR3 runs 16 residues. V trimming: 5 bases; J trimming: 5 bases; junction bases outside the gene matches: 13. Germline V CDR1 and CDR2: SEHNR, FQNEAQ (reference sequence). This chain's CDR3 is CASSQGQGIIGDEQYF. The CDR3 nucleotides are TGTGCCAGCAGCCAGGGACAGGGTATAATTGGGGACGAGCAGTACTTC.

This clone was counted between two and nine times. The rearrangement uses TRBV7-9 and TRBJ1-1; D unclear. V lost 0 bases and J lost 1, with 9 bases in between. This CDR3 contains 15 residues. CDR1 is SEHNR and CDR2 is FQNEAQ in the germline V gene (reference sequence). The CDR3 here is CASSLALRENTEAFF. CDR3 DNA: TGTGCCAGCAGCTTAGCGCTAAGAGAGAACACTGAAGCTTTCTTT.

The CDR3 loop reads CASSLVGSEETQYF. The DNA for the CDR3 is TGCGCCAGCAGCTTGGTCGGTAGTGAGGAGACCCAGTACTTC. The chain links TRBV5-1 to TRBJ2-5; D gene unclear. Germline assignment: CDR1 SGHRS and CDR2 YFSETQ. This CDR3 spans 14 amino acids. The V and J ends lost 0 bases and 5 bases respectively, with 11 bases between them.

The chain joins TRBV24-1 to TRBJ2-2; the D gene is possibly TRBD1 (6 bases). The germline gives CDR1 KGHDR, CDR2 SFDVKD. The CDR3 is 15 residues long. Trimming stripped 9 bases from V and 5 bases from J, with 18 bases between. This chain's CDR3 is CATGTAGRGTGELFF. CDR3 nucleotides: TGTGCCACCGGGACCGCTGGAAGGGGGACCGGGGAGCTGTTTTTT.

The rearrangement links TRBV2 to TRBJ2-3; D is uncertain. The CDR3 is made up of 15 amino acids. CDR1 SNHLY and CDR2 FYNNEI come from the germline V gene. V was trimmed by 4 bases and J by 5 bases, leaving 16 bases between them. Here the CDR3 DNA reads TGTGCCAGCAGTGTCTTAGGTGCACGAGGAGATACGCAGTATTTT. Translation gives CASSVLGARGDTQYF.

The chain links TRBV5-1 to TRBJ2-3; D might be TRBD2 (7 bases). Trimming shortened V by 0 bases and J by 1 base, and 12 bases separated the two germline ends. Germline lookup yields CDR1 SGHRS and CDR2 YFSETQ. The CDR3 consists of 16 residues. This CDR3 is CASSLATGGRTDTQYF. The DNA for the CDR3 is TGCGCCAGCAGCTTGGCCACGGGGGGCCGCACAGATACGCAGTATTTT.

The table lists this clone with a count of one. This rearrangement joins TRBV7-8 to TRBJ2-1, with 9 bases matching TRBD2. Per germline, CDR1 SGHVS and CDR2 FQNEAQ. This CDR3 has 16 residues. The V and J ends lost 8 bases and 3 bases, in that order; junction bases with no gene match: 11. CDR3 nucleotides: TGTGCCAGCCGCCCAGGGGCAGCGGGGGGCTACAATGAGCAGTTCTTC. The encoded protein is CASRPGAAGGYNEQFF.

The CDR3 DNA follows: TGTGCCAGCAGCCCTTTTCCTGTGGATACGCAGTATTTT. This sequence encodes CASSPFPVDTQYF. The chain carries TRBV7-7 and TRBJ2-3; D gene ambiguous. The CDR3 covers 13 residues. V shed 5 bases and J shed 6 bases, with 12 bases lying between them. Germline V lookup: CDR1 SSHAT, CDR2 FNYEAQ (reference sequence).

The rearrangement joins TRBV10-1 to TRBJ2-5, with D possibly being TRBD1 (6 bases). The V gene lost 3 bases and the J gene lost 14 bases, with 19 bases spanning the gap. Germline lookup yields CDR1 WNHNN and CDR2 SYGVQD (reference sequence). This CDR3 spans 13 amino acids. CDR3 region: CASSESTAHRAYF. DNA for the CDR3: TGCGCCAGCAGTGAATCCACGGCCCACAGGGCATACTTC.

This clone was seen only a few times. V gene TRBV7-2 combines with J gene TRBJ1-3; no definite D call. Between the trimmed V and J ends, which lost 1 base and 3 bases, there was a span of 13 bases. This CDR3 is built from 16 residues. Germline-derived CDR1 and CDR2 are SGHTA and FQGNSA. The CDR3: CASSLVLGRDGNTIYF. Written as DNA, the CDR3 is TGTGCCAGCAGCTTAGTTCTTGGGAGGGATGGAAACACCATATATTTT.

The table lists this clone with a few counts. V is TRBV2 and J is TRBJ2-5; D perhaps matches TRBD1 (5 bases). V gave up 5 bases and J gave up 1 base, with 11 bases separating them. CDR1 is SNHLY and CDR2 is FYNNEI in the germline V gene. The CDR3 extends over 14 amino acids. The CDR3 here is CASSQRQFQETQYF. DNA for the CDR3: TGTGCCAGCAGTCAAAGACAGTTCCAAGAGACCCAGTACTTC. Full variable domain (rest looked up from reference TRBV2 and TRBJ2-5): EPEVTQTPSHQVTQMGQEVILRCVPISNHLYFYWYRQILGQKVEFLVSFYNNEISEKSEIFDDQFSVERPDGSNFTLKIRSTKLEDSAMYFCASSQRQFQETQYFGPGTRLLVL.

This clone was detected only a few times. This chain joins TRBV6-1 and TRBJ2-7; 9 bases are shared with TRBD2. With 2 bases clipped from V and 4 bases from J, the junction kept 6 bases outside the gene matches. This CDR3 region has 15 residues. The germline gives CDR1 MNHNS, CDR2 SASEGT. The CDR3 spells CASSERTSANYEQYV. The CDR3, as DNA: TGTGCCAGCAGTGAACGGACTAGCGCTAATTACGAGCAGTACGTC.

The chain uses TRBV6-5 and TRBJ1-5, with D perhaps TRBD1 (5 bases). With 4 bases removed from V and 4 bases from J, the gap between germline ends came to 14 bases. CDR1 and CDR2 from the germline V gene are MNHEY and SVGAGI. This CDR3 region has 15 residues. This CDR3 is CASSLDPGRNQPQHF. The DNA of the CDR3 is TGTGCCAGCAGTTTAGACCCAGGGAGGAATCAGCCCCAGCATTTT.

The sample holds one count of this clone. The chain couples TRBV19 to TRBJ1-5, with no clear D. V was clipped by 3 bases and J by 3 bases, with 12 bases between them. Germline assignment: CDR1 LNHDA and CDR2 SQIVND (reference sequence). This CDR3 has 15 residues. The CDR3 DNA reads as TGTGCCAGTAGTATTGATACGGGTTACAATCAGCCCCAGCATTTT. This encodes CASSIDTGYNQPQHF. Combining the CDR3 with reference TRBV19 and TRBJ1-5 gives the whole variable domain DGGITQSPKYLFRKEGQNVTLSCEQNLNHDAMYWYRQDPGQGLRLIYYSQIVNDFQKGDIAEGYSVSREKKESFPLTVTSAQKNPTAFYLCASSIDTGYNQPQHFGDGTRLSIL.

The chain links TRBV27 to TRBJ1-2; D not resolved. This CDR3 is built from 14 residues. V lost 0 bases and J 8 bases, leaving 13 bases between the germline ends. In germline, CDR1 is MNHEY, CDR2 SMNVEV (reference sequence). The CDR3 here is CASSLSFYLGGYTF. DNA for the CDR3: TGTGCCAGCAGTTTATCGTTTTACTTGGGCGGCTACACCTTC.

The rearrangement uses TRBV4-3 and TRBJ2-3, with 9 bases that match TRBD1. Trimming took 0 bases from V and 2 from J; bases not matched to a gene: 9. CDR3 length: 18 amino acids. Germline CDR1 and CDR2: LGHNA and YSLEER. The CDR3 DNA reads TGCGCCAGCAGCCAAGATGGCAAGAACAGGGGGCCCACAGATACGCAGTATTTT. Its protein product is CASSQDGKNRGPTDTQYF.

The rearrangement joins TRBV7-2 to TRBJ1-2, with a possible D match to TRBD1 (6 bases). The CDR3 is made up of 16 amino acids. Germline lookup yields CDR1 SGHTA and CDR2 FQGNSA. Between the trimmed V and J ends, which lost 5 bases and 3 bases, there was a span of 19 bases. Here the CDR3 reads CASSPRAGAGYYGYTF. The CDR3, as DNA: TGTGCCAGCAGCCCAAGAGCGGGGGCCGGGTACTATGGCTACACCTTC.

The chain is built from TRBV2 and TRBJ2-3; 10 nucleotides align to TRBD2. The CDR3 has 17 residues. The J segment lost 1 base and the V segment lost 5 bases, leaving 9 bases of the junction unmatched. Looked up from germline, CDR1 is SNHLY and CDR2 is FYNNEI. The CDR3: CASSLGVAGGGTDTQYF. DNA of the CDR3: TGTGCCAGCAGTTTGGGGGTAGCGGGGGGCGGCACAGATACGCAGTATTTT.

The rearrangement links TRBV6-5 to TRBJ1-1; 10 bases align to TRBD1. In germline, CDR1 is MNHEY, CDR2 SVGAGI. The CDR3 covers 15 residues. The J segment lost 8 bases and the V segment lost 5 bases, leaving 11 bases of the junction unmatched. The CDR3 DNA reads TGTGCCAGCAGTCCCTCCGGGACAGGGGCTAAGGAAGCTTTCTTT. Protein sequence: CASSPSGTGAKEAFF.

This clone has just one count. J is TRBJ2-7 and V is TRBV7-2; 7 nucleotides agree with TRBD2. CDR3 length equals 16 residues. Germline CDR1 reads SGHTA; CDR2 reads FQGNSA. Trimming at V came to 7 bases and at J to 0 bases, leaving 12 bases not matched to a gene. CDR3 amino acids: CASTQGGRGISYEQYF. For the CDR3, the DNA is TGTGCCAGCACCCAGGGAGGGCGGGGAATCTCCTACGAGCAGTACTTC.

CDR3 bases: TGTGCCAGCAGTGGGACAGGGGGCTTAGCCAAAAACATTCAGTACTTC. This codes for CASSGTGGLAKNIQYF. This chain joins TRBV25-1 and TRBJ2-4; 11 bases line up with TRBD1. Germline values: CDR1 MGHDK, CDR2 SYGVNS. J gave up 0 bases and V 4 bases, and 2 bases lay outside the gene matches. CDR3 length equals 16 residues.